Each of the 18 T cell receptor beta chains below was sequenced from the same sample in a study of shared clonotypes between healthy human individuals. Assay used: immunoSEQ multiplex PCR; TCRdb lists only in-frame clones, some missing. The sample yields 2 million to 2.5 million clones, 85% to 95% seen once. The specimen sequenced was naive CD4+ T cells from PBMCs. Stated subset: CD45RA+ positively selected. These receptors came from a man younger than 35 in good health. Some clones in this sample may be carry-over from other donors' samples.

Comment on this clone: Other DNA sequences within the sample encode an identical CDR3. This chain connects TRBV2 to TRBJ2-7, with D unresolved. This CDR3 comprises 12 residues. V was clipped by 4 bases and J by 0 bases, with 4 bases between them. From germline, CDR1 is SNHLY and CDR2 FYNNEI. The CDR3 protein is CASSGDSYEQYF. In nucleotides, the CDR3 is TGTGCCAGCAGTGGCGACTCCTACGAGCAGTACTTC.

This chain joins TRBV15 and TRBJ2-3; 11 bases are shared with TRBD2. The V gene's germline CDR1 is LNHNV and CDR2 YYDKDF (reference sequence). The CDR3 runs 16 residues. V shed 5 bases, J shed 5 bases, and the junction held 9 bases outside the gene matches. CDR3 amino acids: CATSGWGTSGQDTQYF. In nucleotides, the CDR3 is TGTGCCACCAGCGGCTGGGGGACTAGCGGACAAGATACGCAGTATTTT. Full variable domain (outside the CDR3, taken from reference TRBV15 and TRBJ2-3): DAMVIQNPRYQVTQFGKPVTLSCSQTLNHNVMYWYQQKSSQAPKLLFHYYDKDFNNEADTPDNFQSRRPNTSFCFLDIRSPGLGDTAMYLCATSGWGTSGQDTQYFGPGTRLTVL.

This chain uses TRBV7-9 with TRBJ1-3; the D is unclear. With 5 bases removed from V and 2 bases from J, the gap between germline ends came to 13 bases. The CDR3 extends over 15 amino acids. Germline V CDR1 and CDR2: SEHNR, FQNEAQ (reference sequence). The CDR3 DNA is TGTGCCAGCAGCCCCCGGACGGGCGCTGGAAACACCATATATTTT. It yields the protein CASSPRTGAGNTIYF.

A single count supports this clone. This chain connects TRBV14 to TRBJ2-6; TRBD1 matches 8 bases. This CDR3 is built from 18 residues. CDR1 is SGHDN and CDR2 is FVKESK in the germline V gene. The trim removed 3 bases at V and 0 bases at J, leaving 7 bases unmatched. The chain's CDR3 is CASSQDRDRLSGANVLTF. CDR3 in DNA: TGTGCCAGCAGCCAGGACAGGGATCGACTCTCTGGGGCCAACGTCCTGACTTTC.

This clone has a single count. The gene calls are TRBV6-6 and TRBJ2-3; the D gene is possibly TRBD2 (7 bases). Trimming shortened V by 4 bases and J by 6 bases, and 17 bases separated the two germline ends. Germline CDR1 MNHNY, CDR2 SVGAGI (reference sequence). The CDR3 is 15 amino acids. This CDR3 is CASSWSGGAGDTQYF. The DNA for the CDR3 is TGTGCCAGCAGTTGGTCGGGGGGCGCGGGGGATACGCAGTATTTT.

In regard to this clone: At the DNA level, this CDR3 is encoded by other sequences in the same sample as well. The chain combines TRBV7-2 with TRBJ2-5; no reliable D call. Trimming took off 2 bases at V and 4 bases at J, with 8 bases between the two ends. Germline-derived CDR1 and CDR2 are SGHTA and FQGNSA. The CDR3 is 13 residues long. Here the CDR3 reads CASSLRPRETQYF. The CDR3 DNA reads as TGTGCCAGCAGCTTAAGACCCCGAGAGACCCAGTACTTC.

For this clone: Distinct nucleotide sequences in the sample also encode this CDR3. The chain joins TRBV5-1 to TRBJ1-2; 8 positions agree with TRBD1. Unmatched junction bases numbered 5, after V lost 4 bases and J lost 3 bases. The germline gives CDR1 SGHRS, CDR2 YFSETQ. The CDR3 is 14 amino acids. This chain's CDR3 is CASSVTGGDYGYTF. In DNA, the CDR3 is TGCGCCAGCAGCGTAACAGGGGGTGACTATGGCTACACCTTC.

The chain employs TRBV6-1 and TRBJ1-6, with no clear D. This CDR3 comprises 13 residues. V shed 7 bases and J shed 3 bases, with 7 bases lying between them. Per the germline V gene, CDR1 is MNHNS and CDR2 is SASEGT. CDR3 region: CASTTVYNSPLHF. The CDR3, as DNA: TGTGCCAGCACCACAGTCTATAATTCACCCCTCCACTTT.

The J gene is TRBJ2-7, the V gene TRBV15, with D unresolved. Looked up from germline, CDR1 is LNHNV and CDR2 is YYDKDF (reference sequence). This CDR3 has 16 residues. Trimming removed 0 bases at V and 5 bases at J, with 17 bases between. The CDR3 region has the DNA TGTGCCACCAGCAGAGATGTGACACGCCTCTTCCACGAGCAGTACTTC. Protein sequence: CATSRDVTRLFHEQYF. The entire variable domain, with the rest obtained from reference TRBV15 and TRBJ2-7, is as follows: DAMVIQNPRYQVTQFGKPVTLSCSQTLNHNVMYWYQQKSSQAPKLLFHYYDKDFNNEADTPDNFQSRRPNTSFCFLDIRSPGLGDTAMYLCATSRDVTRLFHEQYFGPGTRLTVT.

The V gene is TRBV2, the J gene TRBJ1-1, with a tentative D call TRBD1 (5 bases). V was cut by 7 bases and J by 2 bases, with 11 bases left in between. The V gene's germline CDR1 is SNHLY and CDR2 FYNNEI. This CDR3 spans 13 amino acids. CDR3 sequence: CASMRQINTEAFF. CDR3 nucleotide sequence: TGTGCCAGCATGAGACAGATAAACACTGAAGCTTTCTTT.

The chain employs TRBV27 and TRBJ1-2; possibly TRBD1 for D (6 bases). Germline-derived CDR1 and CDR2 are MNHEY and SMNVEV (reference sequence). The CDR3 runs to 15 residues. Trimming left V 0 bases short and J 6 bases short, with 14 bases between. CDR3 loop: CASSLSRGREDGYTF. Here the CDR3 DNA reads TGTGCCAGCAGTTTATCAAGGGGGAGGGAGGATGGCTACACCTTC.

For the CDR3, the DNA is TGCGCCAGCAGCCTAACCGGGACCCAAAACACTGAAGCTTTCTTT. Its translation is CASSLTGTQNTEAFF. The chain links TRBV4-1 to TRBJ1-1, with D possibly TRBD1 on 5 matching bases. This CDR3 is built from 15 residues. Germline CDR1 is MGHRA and CDR2 is YSYEKL. V was clipped by 4 bases and J by 2 bases, with 14 bases between them.

V usage is TRBV10-3 and J usage is TRBJ1-2, with 7 bases lining up with TRBD1. This CDR3 has 15 residues. V gave up 7 bases and J gave up 5 bases; unmatched junction bases: 13. The germline V gene encodes CDR1 ENHRY and CDR2 SYGVKD. The CDR3 region is CAITPQTGVGYGYTF. The CDR3 coding sequence is TGTGCCATCACGCCCCAAACAGGGGTAGGGTATGGCTACACCTTC.

The chain has TRBV5-6 and TRBJ2-3; D gene ambiguous. In germline, CDR1 is SGHDT, CDR2 YYEEEE. V lost 4 bases and J 0 bases, leaving 6 bases between the germline ends. This CDR3 is 13 amino acids long. This CDR3 reads CASSTTSTDTQYF. In DNA form, the CDR3 reads TGTGCCAGCAGCACGACTAGCACAGATACGCAGTATTTT.

The chain carries TRBV27 and TRBJ2-5, with TRBD2 as a possible D gene (6 bases). CDR1 is MNHEY, CDR2 SMNVEV, per germline (reference sequence). V shed 1 base and J shed 1 base, with 7 bases lying between them. The CDR3 is 14 residues long. CDR3 in DNA: TGTGCCAGCAGTTTATTCGGGAGCCAAGAGACCCAGTACTTC. Its protein is CASSLFGSQETQYF.

This chain links TRBV30 with TRBJ1-2; no clear D gene. CDR1 is GTSNPN and CDR2 is SVGIG in the germline V gene (reference sequence). There are 10 residues in the CDR3. The V end lost 2 bases, the J end lost 6 bases, and 4 bases lay between the germline ends. The CDR3 coding sequence is TGTGCCTGGAGTATGAATGGCTACACCTTC. Translated, it gives CAWSMNGYTF.

The chain carries TRBV27 and TRBJ2-5, with 12 bases fitting TRBD2. Germline lookup yields CDR1 MNHEY and CDR2 SMNVEV (reference sequence). The CDR3 is made up of 15 amino acids. V trimming: 6 bases; J trimming: 5 bases; junction bases outside the gene matches: 7. CDR3 nucleotide sequence: TGTGCCAGCAGCCTAGCGGGAGGGCTTTTGGAGACCCAGTACTTC. Residues: CASSLAGGLLETQYF.

This clone was counted between two and nine times. V usage is TRBV5-1 and J usage is TRBJ1-1; no reliable D call. Trimming cost V 4 bases and J 0 bases, with 10 bases left between them. The CDR3 is made up of 14 amino acids. Germline CDR1 SGHRS, CDR2 YFSETQ. CDR3: CASSLLTMNTEAFF. CDR3 DNA sequence: TGCGCCAGCAGCCTCCTGACAATGAACACTGAAGCTTTCTTT.